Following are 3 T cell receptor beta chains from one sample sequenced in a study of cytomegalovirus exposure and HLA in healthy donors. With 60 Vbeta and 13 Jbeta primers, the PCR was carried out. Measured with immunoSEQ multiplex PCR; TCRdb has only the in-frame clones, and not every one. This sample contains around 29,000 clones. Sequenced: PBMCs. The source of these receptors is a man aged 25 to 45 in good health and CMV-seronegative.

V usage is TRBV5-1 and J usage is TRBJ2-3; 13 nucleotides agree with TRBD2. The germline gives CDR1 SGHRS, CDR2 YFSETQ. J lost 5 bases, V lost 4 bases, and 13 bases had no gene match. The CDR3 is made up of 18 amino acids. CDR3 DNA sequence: TGCGCCAGCAGCCCCAAACGGACTAGCGGGAGTTGGGGAGATACGCAGTATTTT. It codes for CASSPKRTSGSWGDTQYF.

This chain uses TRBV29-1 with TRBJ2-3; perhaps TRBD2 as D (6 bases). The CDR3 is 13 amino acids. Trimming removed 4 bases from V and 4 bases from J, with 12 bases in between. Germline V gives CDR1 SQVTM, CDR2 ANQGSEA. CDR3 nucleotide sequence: TGCAGCGTTGTGCGGGATGGGGCAGATACGCAGTATTTT. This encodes CSVVRDGADTQYF.

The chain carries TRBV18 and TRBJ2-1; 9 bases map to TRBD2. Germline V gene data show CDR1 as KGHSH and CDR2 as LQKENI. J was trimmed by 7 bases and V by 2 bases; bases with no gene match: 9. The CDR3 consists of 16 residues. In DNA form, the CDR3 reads TGTGCCAGCTCACCATCCGGGCGAGCGGGAGGAAATGAGCAGTTCTTC. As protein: CASSPSGRAGGNEQFF.